One and the same sample provided the 12 T cell receptor beta chains below, sequenced in a study of cytomegalovirus exposure and HLA in healthy donors (TCRdb year 2017). Library preparation employed the immunoSEQ multiplex PCR assay. For the multiplex PCR, a mixture combining 60 forward primers for TCR Vbeta segments and 13 reverse primers for TCR Jbeta segments was used. TCRdb stores this immuneACCESS table with in-frame sequences only. Part of the clones is absent; in the studies checked, under half of the shortfall reflects unresolved V genes, and no reason is known for the rest. This sample holds approximately 100,000 clones; around 75% were observed only once. Together, the top ten hold 11% to 15% of the sample. Sequenced input: PBMCs. All receptors come from a male donor in good health and CMV-seropositive.

This chain connects TRBV13 to TRBJ2-2; maybe TRBD1 (7 bases). Germline values: CDR1 PRHDT, CDR2 FYEKMQ (reference sequence). The CDR3 consists of 14 residues. V lost 5 bases to trimming and J lost 5 bases, with 12 bases between them. CDR3 sequence: CASSQGGLTGELFF. The CDR3, as DNA: TGTGCCAGCAGCCAGGGGGGCTTAACCGGGGAGCTGTTTTTT.

This clone appeared a few times. The CDR3 reads CASSPTGKWHEAFF. The CDR3 DNA follows: TGTGCCAGCAGCCCGACAGGGAAATGGCATGAAGCTTTCTTT. The genes are TRBV7-8 and TRBJ1-1, with 7 positions matching TRBD1. V shed 5 bases and J 7 bases; nucleotides not matched to a gene: 10. Germline V lookup: CDR1 SGHVS, CDR2 FQNEAQ. This CDR3 has 14 residues.

Worth noting for this clone: Relative to the germline gene, one junction end is altered; a read error may explain this. The chain couples TRBV19 to TRBJ1-2; D remains ambiguous. Germline CDR1 and CDR2: LNHDA and SQIVND (reference sequence). The CDR3 is 15 residues long. The CDR3 is CASSIIGGRNYGHTF. The CDR3 DNA is TGTGCCAGTAGTATAATTGGCGGAAGGAACTATGGCCACACCTTC.

CDR3 protein: CASSVAGNTGELFF. The CDR3 bases are TGTGCCAGCAGCGTAGCAGGGAACACCGGGGAGCTGTTTTTT. The chain uses TRBV9 and TRBJ2-2; D call uncertain. V gave up 0 bases and J gave up 1 base, with 4 bases separating them. This CDR3 is 14 amino acids long. Germline loops: CDR1 SGDLS, CDR2 YYNGEE. The whole variable domain, remainder taken from reference TRBV9 and TRBJ2-2, is DSGVTQTPKHLITATGQRVTLRCSPRSGDLSVYWYQQSLDQGLQFLIQYYNGEERAKGNILERFSAQQFPDLHSELNLSSLELGDSALYFCASSVAGNTGELFFGEGSRLTVL.

The V call is TRBV19, the J call TRBJ2-7; TRBD2 might be the D (5 bases). The CDR3 is 15 amino acids. The ends were cut back, 3 bases at V and 3 bases at J, with 15 bases in the middle. Germline CDR1 LNHDA, CDR2 SQIVND (reference sequence). For the CDR3, the DNA is TGTGCCAGTAGTATCTCGAACAGCGGAAGCTACGAGCAGTACTTC. Translated, it gives CASSISNSGSYEQYF.

The gene calls are TRBV27 and TRBJ2-2, with 11 bases lining up with TRBD1. J gave up 7 bases and V 5 bases, and 6 bases lay outside the gene matches. CDR3 size: 15 residues. From germline, CDR1 is MNHEY and CDR2 SMNVEV (reference sequence). The CDR3 nucleotides are TGTGCCAGCAGTAAACCGGGACAGGGGGTCGGGGAGCTGTTTTTT. Translated, it gives CASSKPGQGVGELFF.

The chain uses TRBV19 and TRBJ1-2, with D unresolved. The CDR3 runs to 14 residues. Per the germline V gene, CDR1 is LNHDA and CDR2 is SQIVND (reference sequence). Trimming stripped 3 bases from V and 0 bases from J, with 8 bases between. The CDR3 DNA is TGTGCCAGTAGTATCGGGGATGCTAACTATGGCTACACCTTC. Translating gives CASSIGDANYGYTF. The full variable domain, with the rest looked up from reference TRBV19 and TRBJ1-2, is DGGITQSPKYLFRKEGQNVTLSCEQNLNHDAMYWYRQDPGQGLRLIYYSQIVNDFQKGDIAEGYSVSREKKESFPLTVTSAQKNPTAFYLCASSIGDANYGYTFGSGTRLTVV.

The V gene is TRBV5-6, the J gene TRBJ1-2; D is possibly TRBD1 (5 bases). Germline CDR1 is SGHDT and CDR2 is YYEEEE. The CDR3 loop spans 16 amino acids. Trimming stripped 1 base from V and 6 bases from J, with 19 bases between. The CDR3 sequence is CASSLSGVFSLDGYTF. The CDR3 DNA follows: TGTGCCAGCAGCTTGTCGGGGGTGTTCAGTCTAGATGGCTACACCTTC. Full variable domain (remainder filled in from reference TRBV5-6 and TRBJ1-2): DAGVTQSPTHLIKTRGQQVTLRCSPKSGHDTVSWYQQALGQGPQFIFQYYEEEERQRGNFPDRFSGHQFPNYSSELNVNALLLGDSALYLCASSLSGVFSLDGYTFGSGTRLTVV.

There are a few counts of this clone. The genes are TRBV5-6 and TRBJ1-2; TRBD1 might be the D (6 bases). Germline-derived CDR1 and CDR2 are SGHDT and YYEEEE. V was trimmed by 5 bases and J by 8 bases, leaving 13 bases between them. CDR3 size: 12 residues. The CDR3 DNA reads as TGTGCCAGCAGGCCACAGGGAAGGGGCTACACCTTC. Protein sequence: CASRPQGRGYTF.

This chain connects TRBV5-6 to TRBJ2-1; TRBD1 matches 10 bases. The germline gives CDR1 SGHDT, CDR2 YYEEEE. Trimming removed 0 bases from V and 9 bases from J; junction bases left unmatched: 3. This CDR3 region has 14 residues. CDR3 protein: CASSLVTGGSEQFF. As DNA, the CDR3 is TGTGCCAGCAGCTTGGTGACAGGGGGCAGTGAGCAGTTCTTC.

This clone showed up just a few times. The V and J genes are TRBV6-6 and TRBJ2-2; D call uncertain. Germline lookup yields CDR1 MNHNY and CDR2 SVGAGI (reference sequence). The germline V and J ends were trimmed by 5 bases and 7 bases, with 11 bases remaining between them. This CDR3 has 13 residues. CDR3 sequence reads: CASSQYEVGELFF. The DNA of the CDR3 is TGTGCCAGCAGTCAATATGAGGTCGGGGAGCTGTTTTTT.

This rearrangement joins TRBV7-2 to TRBJ1-2, with TRBD1 identical over 8 bases. The CDR3 loop spans 14 amino acids. V lost 4 bases and J lost 8; bases outside the gene matches: 9. Germline CDR1 is SGHTA and CDR2 is FQGNSA. This chain's CDR3 is CASSSGQGEGGYTF. CDR3 bases: TGTGCCAGCAGCTCAGGACAGGGCGAGGGAGGCTACACCTTC.